This T cell receptor (beta chain) came from a study of T cells after yellow fever vaccination. Study results and limitations: After the booster, 96% of CD4 and roughly nine tenths of CD8 primary-response clones were re-detected.

The ends were cut back, 2 bases at V and 5 bases at J, with 9 bases in the middle. CDR1 and CDR2 (germline): MNHEY, SVGAGI. The CDR3 length is 13 residues. For this clonotype: Its antigen is not identified.

The study made its TCR cDNA through 5'RACE template switching. That step introduced a universal primer site along with UMIs. Via MiXCR, TCRdb re-called the 5' RACE reads, giving one row per CDR3 protein. The sample shows some 670,000 distinct CDR3 sequences, about 12% of them seen only once. The source is a man aged 30-40 years who received the YFV17D yellow fever vaccine. The chain recombines TRBV6-5 with TRBJ2-5; D perhaps matches TRBD2 (6 bases). Sequenced here: PBMCs, sampled on the day of the yellow fever booster vaccination. The CDR3 loop is CASSYMEGETQYF. CDR3 sequence (DNA): TGTGCCAGCAGTTACATGGAGGGGGAGACCCAGTACTTC.